The T cell receptor (beta chain) described here comes from a study of blood T cell repertoires in COVID-19. Patients in Seattle were enrolled during active infection, then followed longitudinally. CDR3 length equals 15 residues. Trimming cost V 9 bases and J 6 bases; bases outside gene matches: 14. Germline V gene sequence: CDR1 SNHLY, CDR2 FYNNEI. Sequenced by immunoSEQ multiplex PCR; TCRdb stores in-frame clones only, minus some. The table lists 170,000 or so clones, roughly 88% of them singletons. Material for sequencing was peripheral blood. The chain combines TRBV2 with TRBJ2-1, with TRBD2 matching over 7 bases. The receptor was derived from a woman aged 40 to 55 with COVID-19, enrolled during active disease. CDR3 sequence: CARQNRRERGNEQFF. CDR3 DNA: TGTGCCAGACAAAATAGGCGGGAGCGGGGCAATGAGCAGTTCTTC.